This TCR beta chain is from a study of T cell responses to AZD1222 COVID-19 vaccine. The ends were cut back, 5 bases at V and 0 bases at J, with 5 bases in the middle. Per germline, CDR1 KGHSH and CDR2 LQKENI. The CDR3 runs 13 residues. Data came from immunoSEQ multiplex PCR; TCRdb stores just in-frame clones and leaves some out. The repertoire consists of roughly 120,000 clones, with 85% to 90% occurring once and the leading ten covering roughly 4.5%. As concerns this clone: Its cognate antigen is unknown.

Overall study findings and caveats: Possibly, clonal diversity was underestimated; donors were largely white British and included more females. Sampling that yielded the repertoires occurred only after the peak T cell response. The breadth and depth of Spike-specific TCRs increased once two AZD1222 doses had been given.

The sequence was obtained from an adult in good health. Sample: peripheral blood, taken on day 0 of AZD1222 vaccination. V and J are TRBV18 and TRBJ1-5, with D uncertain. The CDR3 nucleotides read TGTGCCAGCTCAGTGGATAGCAATCAGCCCCAGCATTTT. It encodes CASSVDSNQPQHF.